Each of the 14 T cell receptor beta chains below was sequenced from the same sample in a study of CD8 T cells in Susac syndrome. RNA, at roughly 0.5 to 1 ug, was reverse transcribed with random hexamers. TCRdb passed the immunoSEQ multiplex PCR reads through MiXCR, listing each CDR3 protein once. Here the sample spans around 180,000 distinct CDR3 sequences, around 94% being singletons. Input material: CD4+ T cells from PBMCs. All receptors come from a human donor with Susac syndrome.

This clonotype was picked up one time. The chain is built from TRBV7-9 and TRBJ1-4, with D tentatively TRBD1 (5 bases). This CDR3 spans 14 amino acids. The V end was cut by 5 bases, the J end by 4 bases, with 11 bases between. CDR1 is SEHNR, CDR2 FQNEAQ, per germline (reference sequence). The CDR3 here is CASSPEGFNEKLFF. CDR3 sequence (DNA): TGTGCCAGCAGCCCCGAGGGGTTTAATGAAAAACTGTTTTTT.

The chain recombines TRBV19 with TRBJ2-1; 10 bases fit TRBD2. V shed 1 base and J 15 bases; nucleotides not matched to a gene: 9. CDR1 and CDR2 (germline): LNHDA, SQIVND (reference sequence). The CDR3 is 14 residues long. The CDR3 coding sequence is TGTGCCAGTAGTATAGGGGATACTAGCGGGGCAGCGTTCTTC. Translating it yields CASSIGDTSGAAFF.

The chain recombines TRBV20-1 with TRBJ2-5; 7 bases agree with TRBD2. Germline V gene sequence: CDR1 DFQATT, CDR2 SNEGSKA (reference sequence). The V gene end was trimmed by 5 bases and the J gene end by 5 bases; junction bases not matched to a gene: 8. CDR3 size: 13 residues. The CDR3 reads CSAPWGGAETQYF. The CDR3, as DNA: TGCAGTGCTCCCTGGGGGGGTGCCGAGACCCAGTACTTC.

The V gene is TRBV2, the J gene TRBJ2-7; D perhaps matches TRBD2 (5 bases). Trimming removed 6 bases at V and 0 bases at J, with 12 bases between. Germline assignment: CDR1 SNHLY and CDR2 FYNNEI. The CDR3 covers 14 residues. The CDR3 bases are TGTGCCAGCAGCCCCTCCCGGGGCTCCTACGAGCAGTACTTC. This encodes CASSPSRGSYEQYF.

The genes are TRBV15 and TRBJ1-4; D gene unclear. The CDR3 loop spans 14 amino acids. Trimming left V 3 bases short and J 0 bases short, with 5 bases between. Germline CDR1 LNHNV, CDR2 YYDKDF (reference sequence). The CDR3, as DNA: TGTGCCACCAGCAGGGGTGCAACTAATGAAAAACTGTTTTTT. This translates into CATSRGATNEKLFF.

V gene TRBV12-3 or TRBV12-4 combines with J gene TRBJ2-3; D gene uncertain. This CDR3 has 11 residues. V was pared by 6 bases and J by 0 bases, with 1 base between. The CDR3, as DNA: TGTGCCAGCAGGAGCACAGATACGCAGTATTTT. It specifies CASRSTDTQYF.

The chain employs TRBV4-1 and TRBJ2-5; the match to TRBD1 covers 10 bases. Trimming took 5 bases from V and 5 from J; bases not matched to a gene: 17. CDR3 length: 18 residues. The V gene's germline CDR1 is MGHRA and CDR2 YSYEKL. DNA of the CDR3: TGCGCCAGCAGCAGAGGACAGGGGGGAGGAATGGCGTCCGAGACCCAGTACTTC. It translates to CASSRGQGGGMASETQYF.

The chain couples TRBV30 to TRBJ2-3; weak D call: TRBD2 (5 bases). The germline V and J ends were trimmed by 5 bases and 5 bases, with 8 bases remaining between them. This CDR3 has 11 residues. Germline assignment: CDR1 GTSNPN and CDR2 SVGIG (reference sequence). The CDR3 bases are TGTGCCTGGGGAGAGGGAGATACGCAGTATTTT. Translated: CAWGEGDTQYF.

DNA of the CDR3: TGTGCCACCAGCAGAGATCGACTAGATCGATCCTACGAGCAGTACTTC. The encoded protein is CATSRDRLDRSYEQYF. The V gene is TRBV15, the J gene TRBJ2-7, with a tentative D call TRBD2 (6 bases). CDR1 and CDR2 (germline): LNHNV, YYDKDF (reference sequence). Trimming cost V 0 bases and J 1 base, with 13 bases left between them. This CDR3 has 16 residues.

This clonotype was seen only a few times. V and J are TRBV12-3 or TRBV12-4 and TRBJ1-1; maybe TRBD1 (6 bases). CDR3 length: 14 amino acids. The V end was cut by 1 base, the J end by 0 bases, with 6 bases between. CDR3 coding DNA: TGTGCCAGCAGTTTAGACAGGGTGAACACTGAAGCTTTCTTT. This sequence encodes CASSLDRVNTEAFF.

V is TRBV3-1 and J is TRBJ2-5, with TRBD1 identical over 8 bases. This CDR3 has 15 amino acids. The V gene end was trimmed by 5 bases and the J gene end by 1 base; junction bases not matched to a gene: 6. Germline V gives CDR1 LGHDT, CDR2 YNNKEL (reference sequence). This CDR3 is CASSSHGTGQETQYF. The CDR3 DNA follows: TGTGCCAGCAGCTCTCACGGGACAGGCCAAGAGACCCAGTACTTC.

This rearrangement joins TRBV20-1 to TRBJ2-7; 7 bases agree with TRBD2. CDR3 length: 13 residues. The trim removed 4 bases at V and 0 bases at J, leaving 3 bases unmatched. Germline lookup yields CDR1 DFQATT and CDR2 SNEGSKA (reference sequence). The CDR3: CSATTGGSYEQYF. The CDR3 DNA is TGCAGTGCTACGACGGGAGGCTCCTACGAGCAGTACTTC.

The chain carries TRBV9 and TRBJ2-3; 14 bases match TRBD2. The V segment lost 3 bases and the J segment 1 base; nucleotides outside the gene matches: 4. This CDR3 is built from 17 residues. Germline values: CDR1 SGDLS, CDR2 YYNGEE. The CDR3, as DNA: TGTGCCAGCAGCGGAGGGACTAGCGGGGGAGGCACAGATACGCAGTATTTT. As protein: CASSGGTSGGGTDTQYF. The whole variable domain, remainder taken from reference TRBV9 and TRBJ2-3, is DSGVTQTPKHLITATGQRVTLRCSPRSGDLSVYWYQQSLDQGLQFLIQYYNGEERAKGNILERFSAQQFPDLHSELNLSSLELGDSALYFCASSGGTSGGGTDTQYFGPGTRLTVL.

The V gene is TRBV9, the J gene TRBJ2-3, with TRBD2 identical over 7 bases. Trimming removed 3 bases from V and 3 bases from J; junction bases left unmatched: 10. In germline, CDR1 is SGDLS, CDR2 YYNGEE. CDR3 length: 16 amino acids. The CDR3 reads CASSGSTAGRTDTQYF. CDR3 bases: TGTGCCAGCAGCGGGAGTACAGCGGGGAGGACAGATACGCAGTATTTT.